This TCR beta chain was captured by sequencing in a study of T cell changes during pregnancy in multiple sclerosis. V was clipped by 8 bases and J by 1 base, with 15 bases between them. The CDR3 runs 15 residues. Looked up from germline, CDR1 is SNHLY and CDR2 is FYNNEI. Sequenced by immunoSEQ multiplex PCR; TCRdb stores in-frame clones only, minus some. The repertoire consists of about 100,000 clones, with approximately 94% occurring once and the leading ten covering more than 0.95%. The chain links TRBV2 to TRBJ2-1, with TRBD1 as a possible D gene (6 bases). The sequences come from peripheral blood, collected in the second trimester of pregnancy. The receptor was derived from a female donor with multiple sclerosis, enrolled in a pregnancy study. The CDR3 region is CASCVQGTSYNEQFF. DNA of the CDR3: TGTGCCAGCTGCGTTCAGGGGACGTCCTACAATGAGCAGTTCTTC.